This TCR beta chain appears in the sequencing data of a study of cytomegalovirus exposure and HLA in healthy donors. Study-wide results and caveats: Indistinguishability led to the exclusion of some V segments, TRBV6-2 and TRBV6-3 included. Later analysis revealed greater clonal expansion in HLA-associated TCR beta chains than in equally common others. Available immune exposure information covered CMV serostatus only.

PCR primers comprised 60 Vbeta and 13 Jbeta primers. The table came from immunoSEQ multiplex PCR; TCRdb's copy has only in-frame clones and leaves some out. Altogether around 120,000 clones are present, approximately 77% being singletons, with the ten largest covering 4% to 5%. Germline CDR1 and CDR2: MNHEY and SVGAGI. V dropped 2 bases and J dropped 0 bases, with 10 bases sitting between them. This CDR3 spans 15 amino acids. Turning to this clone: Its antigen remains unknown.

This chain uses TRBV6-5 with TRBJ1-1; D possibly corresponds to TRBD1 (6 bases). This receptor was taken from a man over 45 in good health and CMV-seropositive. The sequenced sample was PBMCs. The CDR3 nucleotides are TGTGCCAGCAGTTACGCCGGACAGATGAACACTGAAGCTTTCTTT. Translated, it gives CASSYAGQMNTEAFF.